Included here is one T cell receptor (beta chain) sequence, with context. As yet, its antigen is unknown. V was pared by 0 bases and J by 6 bases, with 0 bases of the junction left unmatched. The germline V gene encodes CDR1 MNHEY and CDR2 SVGAGI. The CDR3 length is 15 residues. The data originate from a study of shared clonotypes between healthy human individuals. For the study at large: The cohort comprised a couple of women and a few men. Their ages spanned 18 to 49 years. For every donor, three CD4 naive, three CD4 memory, two CD8 naive and one CD8 memory plates were used.

Libraries were prepared by immunoSEQ multiplex PCR; TCRdb keeps only in-frame clonotypes and omits some of them. Of 2 million to 2.5 million clones listed, approximately 95% are singletons. Study observations and caveats: The naive CD4 repertoires of several donors were compared, and about 5% of clonotypes were shared.

The material sequenced was naive CD4+ T cells from PBMCs. Subset specified: CD45RA+ positively selected. The clonotype comes from a man in his late teens or twenties in good health. Some clones in this sample may be carry-over from other donors' samples. This chain joins TRBV6-5 and TRBJ2-3; 13 bases match TRBD2. In nucleotides, the CDR3 is TGTGCCAGCAGTTACTCGACTAGCGGGAGGGATACGCAGTATTTT. This encodes CASSYSTSGRDTQYF.